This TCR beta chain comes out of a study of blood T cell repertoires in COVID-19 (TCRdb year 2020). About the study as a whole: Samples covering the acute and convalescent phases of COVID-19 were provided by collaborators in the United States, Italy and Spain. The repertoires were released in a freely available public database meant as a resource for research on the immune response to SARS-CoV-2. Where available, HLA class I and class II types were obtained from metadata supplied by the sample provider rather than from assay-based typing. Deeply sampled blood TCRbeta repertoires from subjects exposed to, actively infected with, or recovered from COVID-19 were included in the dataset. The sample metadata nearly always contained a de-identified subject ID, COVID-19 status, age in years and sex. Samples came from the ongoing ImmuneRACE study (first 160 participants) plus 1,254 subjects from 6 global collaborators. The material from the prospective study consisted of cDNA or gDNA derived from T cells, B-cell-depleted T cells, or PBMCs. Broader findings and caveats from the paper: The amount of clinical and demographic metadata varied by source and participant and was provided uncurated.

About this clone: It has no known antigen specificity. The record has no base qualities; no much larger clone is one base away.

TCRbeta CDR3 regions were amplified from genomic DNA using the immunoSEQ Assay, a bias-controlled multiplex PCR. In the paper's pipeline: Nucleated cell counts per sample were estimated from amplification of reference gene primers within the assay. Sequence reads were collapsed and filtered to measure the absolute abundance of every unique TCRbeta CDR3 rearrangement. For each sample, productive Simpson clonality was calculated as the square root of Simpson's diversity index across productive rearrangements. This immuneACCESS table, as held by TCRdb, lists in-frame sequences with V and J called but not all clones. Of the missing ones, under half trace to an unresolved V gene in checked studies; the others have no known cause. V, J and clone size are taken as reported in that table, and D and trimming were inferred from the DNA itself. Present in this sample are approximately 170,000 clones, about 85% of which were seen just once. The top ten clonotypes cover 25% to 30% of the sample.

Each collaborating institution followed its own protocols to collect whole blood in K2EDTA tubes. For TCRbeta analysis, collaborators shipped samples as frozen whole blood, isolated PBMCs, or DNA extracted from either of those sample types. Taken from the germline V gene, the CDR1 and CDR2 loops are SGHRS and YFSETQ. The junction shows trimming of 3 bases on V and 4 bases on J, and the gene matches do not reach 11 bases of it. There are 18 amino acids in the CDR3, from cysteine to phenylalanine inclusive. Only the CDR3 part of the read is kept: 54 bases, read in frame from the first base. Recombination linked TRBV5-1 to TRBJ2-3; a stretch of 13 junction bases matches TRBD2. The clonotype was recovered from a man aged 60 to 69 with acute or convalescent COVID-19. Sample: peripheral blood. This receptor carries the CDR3 CASSSPTSGGTLPDTQYF. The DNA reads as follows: TGCGCCAGCAGCTCACCGACTAGCGGGGGGACCCTCCCAGATACGCAGTATTTT.